This T cell receptor beta chain was profiled in a study of technical replicates of blood from several donors. Germline V lookup: CDR1 SGHRS, CDR2 YFSETQ. CDR3 length equals 14 residues. Trimming took 2 bases from V and 8 from J, leaving 14 bases between them. Produced via immunoSEQ multiplex PCR; TCRdb's table is partial and in-frame only. The repertoire holds approximately 79,000 clones, with 93% as singletons. The TCR originated in a human donor in good health. Material for sequencing was T cells isolated from PBMCs. The chain combines TRBV5-1 with TRBJ2-1; perhaps TRBD1 as D (5 bases). The CDR3 protein is CASSLRQSSDEQFF. The CDR3, as DNA: TGCGCCAGCAGCTTACGACAGTCCAGCGATGAGCAGTTCTTC.